A single TCR beta chain is shown here with its context. The sample originates from a study of cytomegalovirus exposure and HLA in healthy donors. The PCR had 60 Vbeta and 13 Jbeta primers. Libraries were prepared by immunoSEQ multiplex PCR; TCRdb keeps only in-frame clonotypes and omits some of them. The table includes about 160,000 clones, more than 65% detected once. There are 16 residues in the CDR3. Per the germline V gene, CDR1 is SGHNT and CDR2 is YENEEA. V gave up 7 bases and J gave up 0 bases, with 16 bases separating them. This receptor was taken from a man aged 50 to 60 in good health and CMV-seropositive. This chain connects TRBV11-3 to TRBJ1-5; D is perhaps TRBD1 (5 bases). The sample comprised PBMCs. The CDR3 nucleotides are TGTGCCAGCACCCAAATGGGGCACCTTAGCAATCAGCCCCAGCATTTT. It is translated as CASTQMGHLSNQPQHF.